This T cell receptor (beta chain) was captured in a study of CD8+CD57+ T cells in acquired aplastic anemia. Overall study: Average DNA yield from sorted CD4+ and CD8+ cells was approximately 3.2 ug. Roughly 10.8 million reads were obtained on average for healthy donor CD4+ cells.

Broader study findings: Patients and controls shared 25 to 35 CD8+ CDR3 sequences, highly expressed in patients. For CD8+ Simpson's diversity, patients and controls showed no significant difference.

The V gene's germline CDR1 is LNHDA and CDR2 SQIVND (reference sequence). This CDR3 has 14 residues. Trimming removed 4 bases from V and 7 bases from J, with 16 bases in between. TCR beta VDJ combinations and CDR3 sequences were profiled from genomic DNA. TCRdb re-called the reads through MiXCR, storing one row per CDR3 protein. The data contain roughly 190,000 distinct CDR3 sequences, around half of them seen just once; the ten biggest clones take up around a sixth. As regards this clonotype: Its antigen is not known.

The chain combines TRBV19 with TRBJ2-5; maybe TRBD2 (5 bases). The source is a human donor in good health, serving as a control. The sequencing sample was made of sorted CD4+, CD8+, or CD8+CD57+ T cells (not recorded which) from PBMCs. The CDR3 region has the DNA TGTGCCAGTAGTACCGATTACGAGGCGGGGACCCAGTACTTC. Translation: CASSTDYEAGTQYF.